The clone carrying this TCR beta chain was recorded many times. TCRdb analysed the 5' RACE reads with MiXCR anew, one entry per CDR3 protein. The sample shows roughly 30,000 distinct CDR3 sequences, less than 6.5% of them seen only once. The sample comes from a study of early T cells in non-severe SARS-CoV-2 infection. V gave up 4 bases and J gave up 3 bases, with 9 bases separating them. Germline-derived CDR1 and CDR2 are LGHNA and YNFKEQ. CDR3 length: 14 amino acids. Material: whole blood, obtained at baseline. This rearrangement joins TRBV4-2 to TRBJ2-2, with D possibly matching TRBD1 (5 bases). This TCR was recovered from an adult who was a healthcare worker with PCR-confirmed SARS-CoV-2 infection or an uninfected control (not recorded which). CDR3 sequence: CASSPDTYTGELFF. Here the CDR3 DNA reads TGTGCCAGCAGCCCGGACACTTACACCGGGGAGCTGTTTTTT.